The 10 T cell receptor beta chains below come from one sample, sequenced in a study of cytomegalovirus exposure and HLA in healthy donors. The PCR had 60 Vbeta and 13 Jbeta primers. The assay was immunoSEQ multiplex PCR, and TCRdb's table has in-frame clones only and misses some. The sample contains 150,000 to 200,000 clones, approximately 88% of which appear only once. Input material: PBMCs. Every receptor here comes from a woman aged 30 to 39 in good health and CMV-seronegative.

The chain has TRBV5-4 and TRBJ1-1; TRBD1 matches at 9 bases. V shed 6 bases and J 5 bases; nucleotides not matched to a gene: 8. CDR3 length equals 14 residues. CDR1 and CDR2 (germline): SGHNT, YYREEE (reference sequence). The CDR3 DNA reads as TGTGCCAGCAATCCACAGGGGGCGGGGACTGAAGCTTTCTTT. This codes for CASNPQGAGTEAFF. The full variable domain, in which reference TRBV5-4 and TRBJ1-1 provide the parts outside the CDR3, is ETGVTQSPTHLIKTRGQQVTLRCSSQSGHNTVSWYQQALGQGPQFIFQYYREEENGRGNFPPRFSGLQFPNYSSELNVNALELDDSALYLCASNPQGAGTEAFFGQGTRLTVV.

The chain carries TRBV18 and TRBJ1-2; D not certain. Per germline, CDR1 KGHSH and CDR2 LQKENI. The CDR3 totals 13 residues. The germline V and J ends were trimmed by 5 bases and 3 bases, with 10 bases remaining between them. In DNA, the CDR3 is TGTGCCAGCTCATCCACAGTTCACTATGGCTACACCTTC. The encoded protein is CASSSTVHYGYTF.

V gene TRBV30 combines with J gene TRBJ2-1; TRBD2 aligns across 9 bases. In germline, CDR1 is GTSNPN, CDR2 SVGIG (reference sequence). Losses at the gene ends were 8 bases for V and 6 bases for J; bases not matched to a gene: 5. This CDR3 is 12 amino acids long. The CDR3 DNA sequence: TGTGCCGGTAGCGGGAGAGTCAATGAGCAGTTCTTC. The encoded protein is CAGSGRVNEQFF.

CDR3 nucleotide sequence: TGTGCCAGCAGCCAAGGGGCACAGGGGCTCAACTATGGCTACACCTTC. As protein: CASSQGAQGLNYGYTF. The J gene is TRBJ1-2, the V gene TRBV4-2; 7 bases agree with TRBD1. V was pared by 1 base and J by 2 bases, with 7 bases of the junction left unmatched. This CDR3 has 16 residues. Germline V gene data show CDR1 as LGHNA and CDR2 as YNFKEQ.

This clone appeared a few times. The rearrangement uses TRBV27 and TRBJ1-2; no definite D call. Trimming left V 6 bases short and J 3 bases short, with 11 bases between. CDR3 length: 13 amino acids. Germline CDR1 is MNHEY and CDR2 is SMNVEV (reference sequence). The CDR3 is CASSREGDYGYTF. CDR3 DNA: TGTGCCAGCAGCCGAGAGGGTGACTATGGCTACACCTTC.

The chain couples TRBV11-2 to TRBJ1-2, with 9 bases matching TRBD1. The germline gives CDR1 SGHAT, CDR2 FQNNGV. This CDR3 contains 17 residues. Trimming cost V 4 bases and J 3 bases; bases outside gene matches: 12. In nucleotides, the CDR3 is TGTGCCAGCAGCTCCCGCCAGGGACAGGGACTTTACTATGGCTACACCTTC. Its translation: CASSSRQGQGLYYGYTF.

A single count supports this clone. J is TRBJ1-3 and V is TRBV5-1; D unresolved. Germline V lookup: CDR1 SGHRS, CDR2 YFSETQ. This CDR3 is built from 15 residues. V was pared by 4 bases and J by 1 base, with 12 bases between. CDR3 loop: CASSPREGSGNTIYF. The CDR3 DNA reads as TGCGCCAGCAGCCCCCGCGAGGGATCTGGAAACACCATATATTTT.

The CDR3 sequence is CASRGDRGNSPLHF. The DNA of the CDR3 is TGCGCCAGCAGGGGGGACAGGGGTAATTCACCCCTCCACTTT. The V call is TRBV5-1, the J call TRBJ1-6, with 10 bases identical to TRBD1. The CDR3 totals 14 residues. The junction had 2 bases not matched to a gene; V was cut back by 5 bases and J by 6 bases. Germline V CDR1 and CDR2: SGHRS, YFSETQ.

Relative to its sample, this clone is medium-sized (0.01 to 0.1%). The chain is built from TRBV6-5 and TRBJ1-5, with TRBD1 matching 7 bases. The trim removed 3 bases at V and 6 bases at J, leaving 11 bases unmatched. The V gene's germline CDR1 is MNHEY and CDR2 SVGAGI. CDR3 size: 16 residues. CDR3 in amino acids: CASSYHRGQESQPQHF. DNA for the CDR3: TGTGCCAGCAGTTATCATCGCGGACAGGAGAGTCAGCCCCAGCATTTT.

V is TRBV27 and J is TRBJ1-5; D is unclear. CDR3 length: 14 amino acids. V lost 6 bases and J lost 7, with 16 bases in between. CDR1 and CDR2 (germline): MNHEY, SMNVEV (reference sequence). This CDR3 is CASRPRTGEQPQHF. The CDR3 coding sequence is TGTGCCAGCAGACCCCGGACCGGGGAGCAGCCCCAGCATTTT.